This T cell receptor beta chain was identified in a study of spatial heterogeneity in lung cancer. General study findings and limits: The study found that ubiquitous and regional expanded TCR counts tracked ubiquitous and regional nonsynonymous mutations, respectively. Tumoral mutation counts were tracked by counts of expanded intratumoral alpha and beta TCRs. Alpha chains reached an estimated coverage of roughly 7% of tumor T cells, and beta chains about 13%.

This clonotype has at least ten counts. No antigen is known for it. This beta chain is an off-target read within a library intended for alpha chains, so its frequency means little. CDR3 size: 12 residues. Between the trimmed V and J ends, which lost 3 bases and 5 bases, there was a span of 7 bases. Germline CDR1 and CDR2: SEHNR and FQNEAQ (reference sequence). Time point specified: sample taken at primary tumor resection. Samples came from roughly 75 TRACERx patients with untreated early-stage lung cancer. TCRdb ran MiXCR on the 5' RACE reads and lists one entry per CDR3 protein. Of 4,500 to 7,000 distinct CDR3 sequences detected, around 5% appear once; the ten largest clones hold more than 20%.

The sample in question was lung tumor tissue, obtained at surgery. The gene calls are TRBV7-9 and TRBJ1-1; no clear D. The receptor was isolated from a male donor with early-stage non-small cell lung cancer. Here the CDR3 reads CASSFGRTEAFF. The CDR3 DNA reads TGTGCCAGCAGCTTTGGCAGGACTGAAGCTTTCTTT.